Below are 6 T cell receptor beta chains sequenced from a single sample in a study of T cells in Graves' hyperthyroidism and ophthalmopathy. Amplification targeted TCR beta CDR3 regions from RNA transcripts. Researchers ran a first-round RT-PCR on the TCR CDR3 using the HTBI primer set. MiXCR, run by TCRdb on the multiplex PCR reads, gives a single entry per CDR3 protein. The sample has 340,000 or so distinct CDR3 sequences, 15% to 20% seen once. The sequencing sample was made of blood. Receptors were obtained from a man under 40 with Graves' hyperthyroidism.

This clonotype was seen many times. V gene TRBV10-3 combines with J gene TRBJ2-7, with D possibly being TRBD2 (5 bases). V dropped 8 bases and J dropped 4 bases, with 9 bases sitting between them. Germline loops: CDR1 ENHRY, CDR2 SYGVKD. The CDR3 has 11 residues. The CDR3 coding sequence is TGTGCCATCGTTGGAGGATACGAGCAGTACTTC. This sequence encodes CAIVGGYEQYF.

The V and J genes are TRBV19 and TRBJ2-5, with 10 bases identical to TRBD2. J was trimmed by 5 bases and V by 3 bases; bases with no gene match: 18. The germline V gene has CDR1 LNHDA and CDR2 SQIVND (reference sequence). There are 19 residues in the CDR3. CDR3 DNA sequence: TGTGCCAGTAGTATCGCCCCCTACTCTAGCGGGGGAGCGTGGGAGACCCAGTACTTC. Protein sequence: CASSIAPYSSGGAWETQYF.

This clonotype was seen at least ten times. The CDR3 DNA sequence: TGTGCCAGCAGCCGAGCAGGGACGAGCTCCTACGAGCAGTACTTC. This encodes CASSRAGTSSYEQYF. The V call is TRBV6-1, the J call TRBJ2-7; D might be TRBD1 or TRBD2, each matching 5 bases. The germline V and J ends were trimmed by 6 bases and 0 bases, with 15 bases remaining between them. Per the germline V gene, CDR1 is MNHNS and CDR2 is SASEGT. CDR3 length: 15 amino acids.

The rearrangement links TRBV5-6 to TRBJ1-1, with D unresolved. Per the germline V gene, CDR1 is SGHDT and CDR2 is YYEEEE. Between the trimmed V and J ends, which lost 1 base and 3 bases, there was a span of 7 bases. The CDR3 is 13 amino acids. The CDR3 bases are TGTGCCAGCAGCTTGTACGGTGACACTGAAGCTTTCTTT. Protein product: CASSLYGDTEAFF.

This clonotype was detected ten times or more. V and J are TRBV12-3 or TRBV12-4 and TRBJ2-7; perhaps TRBD1 as D (5 bases). CDR3 size: 15 residues. V was shortened by 6 bases and J by 4 bases, with 19 bases between the two germline ends. DNA for the CDR3: TGTGCCAGCAGCCCAAGTTTCAGGGATGTTTACGAGCAGTACTTC. The encoded protein is CASSPSFRDVYEQYF.

This clonotype has just a few counts. A much more abundant neighbour one base away suggests this may be a read error. The rearrangement links TRBV20-1 to TRBJ2-5, with D hard to call. The germline CDR1 and CDR2 sequences are DFQATT and SNEGSKA (reference sequence). The CDR3 has 13 amino acids. V lost 7 bases and J lost 8, with 20 bases in between. CDR3 bases: TGCAGTGTCCGGATGGTAGCTGGCGGTACCCAGTACTTC. This encodes CSVRMVAGGTQYF.